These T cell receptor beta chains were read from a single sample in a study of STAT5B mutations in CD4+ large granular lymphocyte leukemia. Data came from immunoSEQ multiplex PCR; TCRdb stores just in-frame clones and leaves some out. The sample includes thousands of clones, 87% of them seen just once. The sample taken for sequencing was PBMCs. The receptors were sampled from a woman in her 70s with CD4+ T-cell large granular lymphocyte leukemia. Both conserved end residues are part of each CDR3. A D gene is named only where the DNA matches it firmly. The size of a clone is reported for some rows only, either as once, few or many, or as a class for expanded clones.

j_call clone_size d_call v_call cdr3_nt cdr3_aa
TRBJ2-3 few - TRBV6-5 TGTGCCAGCAGTTTAGGGGGGGTTGGGGATACGCAGTATTTT CASSLGGVGDTQYF
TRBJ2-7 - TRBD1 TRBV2 TGTGCCAGCAACCACAGGGGTTACGAGCAGTACTTC CASNHRGYEQYF
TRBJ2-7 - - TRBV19 TGTGCCAGTAGTACCCGGCGGAGGGGGGGATCCTACGAGCAGTACTTC CASSTRRRGGSYEQYF
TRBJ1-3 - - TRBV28 TGTGCCAGCAGCTCCCAATCTACAGGGCTAAACACCATATATTTT CASSSQSTGLNTIYF
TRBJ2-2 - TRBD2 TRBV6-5 TGTGCCAGCAGCCGGGGCGGGGGACGAACCGGGGAGCTGTTTTTT CASSRGGGRTGELFF
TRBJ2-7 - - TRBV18 TGTGCCAGCTCACCACTAAGCTACCCCTACGAGCAGTACTTC CASSPLSYPYEQYF
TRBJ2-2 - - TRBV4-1 TGCGCCAGCAGCCAACGGCCCCCAACGACGGGGACCGGGGAGCTGTTTTTT CASSQRPPTTGTGELFF
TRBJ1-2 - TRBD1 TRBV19 TGTGCCAGTAGTCGGGACAGGGGCCCCGGGGGCTATGGCTACACCTTC CASSRDRGPGGYGYTF
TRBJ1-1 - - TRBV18 TGTGCCAGCTCACCGACAAACAGTCCTGAAGCTTTCTTT CASSPTNSPEAFF
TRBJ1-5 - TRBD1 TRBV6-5 TGTGCCAGCAGGGGACAGGGCGGGCAGCCCCAGCATTTT CASRGQGGQPQHF
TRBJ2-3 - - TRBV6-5 TGTGCCAGCTCACGTAGGGGGGGCACAGATACGCAGTATTTT CASSRRGGTDTQYF
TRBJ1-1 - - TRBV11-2 TGTGCCAGCAGACCACTGACAGTCCCGAGGAACACTGAAGCTTTCTTT CASRPLTVPRNTEAFF
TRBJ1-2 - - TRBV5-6 TGTGCCAGCAGCTTGTTTGTGACTAACTATGGCTACACCTTC CASSLFVTNYGYTF
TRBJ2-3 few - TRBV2 TGTGCCAGCTCCATTTCCACAGATACGCAGTATTTT CASSISTDTQYF
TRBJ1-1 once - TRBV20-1 TGCAGTGCCGGACCTGAGGTGGGAGCTTTCTTT CSAGPEVGAFF
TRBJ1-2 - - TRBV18 TGTGCCAGCTCAACAACAGGAAACTATGGCTACACCTTC CASSTTGNYGYTF
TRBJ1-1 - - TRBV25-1 TGTGCCAGCAGCCGAGGTGGCACTGAAGCTTTCTTT CASSRGGTEAFF